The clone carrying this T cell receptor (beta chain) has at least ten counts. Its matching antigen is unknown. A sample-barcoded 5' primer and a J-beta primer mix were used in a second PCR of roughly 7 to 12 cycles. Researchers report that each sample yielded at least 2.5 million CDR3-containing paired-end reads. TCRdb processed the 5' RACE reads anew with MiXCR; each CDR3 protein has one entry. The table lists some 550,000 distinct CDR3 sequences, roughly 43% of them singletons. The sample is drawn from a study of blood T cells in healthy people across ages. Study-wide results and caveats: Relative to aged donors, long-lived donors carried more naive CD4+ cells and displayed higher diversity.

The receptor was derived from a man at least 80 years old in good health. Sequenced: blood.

The CDR3 sequence is CASRRGPGRDTQYF. In DNA form, the CDR3 reads TGTGCCAGCAGGCGGGGCCCGGGACGCGATACGCAGTATTTT. The rearrangement joins TRBV6-5 to TRBJ2-3; D perhaps matches TRBD2 (6 bases). CDR1 is MNHEY, CDR2 SVGAGI, per germline. V gave up 6 bases and J gave up 6 bases, with 16 bases separating them. The CDR3 totals 14 residues.